This record concerns one TCR beta chain sequence. This CDR3 has 12 residues. Germline V gene data show CDR1 as GTSNPN and CDR2 as SVGIG (reference sequence). Trimming cost V 5 bases and J 3 bases; bases outside gene matches: 2. This record comes from a study of CD8 T cells in Susac syndrome. cDNA came from approximately 0.5 to 1 ug RNA primed by random hexamers. A single record per CDR3 protein comes from TCRdb applying MiXCR to the immunoSEQ multiplex PCR reads. The table shows some 170,000 distinct CDR3 sequences, with around 94% occurring only once. The source is a human donor with Susac syndrome. Sequenced material: CD4+ T cells from PBMCs. The chain employs TRBV30 and TRBJ2-7; 9 nucleotides align to TRBD1. In nucleotides, the CDR3 is TGTGCCTGGGGGACAGGGAGCTACGAGCAGTACTTC. Its protein product is CAWGTGSYEQYF.